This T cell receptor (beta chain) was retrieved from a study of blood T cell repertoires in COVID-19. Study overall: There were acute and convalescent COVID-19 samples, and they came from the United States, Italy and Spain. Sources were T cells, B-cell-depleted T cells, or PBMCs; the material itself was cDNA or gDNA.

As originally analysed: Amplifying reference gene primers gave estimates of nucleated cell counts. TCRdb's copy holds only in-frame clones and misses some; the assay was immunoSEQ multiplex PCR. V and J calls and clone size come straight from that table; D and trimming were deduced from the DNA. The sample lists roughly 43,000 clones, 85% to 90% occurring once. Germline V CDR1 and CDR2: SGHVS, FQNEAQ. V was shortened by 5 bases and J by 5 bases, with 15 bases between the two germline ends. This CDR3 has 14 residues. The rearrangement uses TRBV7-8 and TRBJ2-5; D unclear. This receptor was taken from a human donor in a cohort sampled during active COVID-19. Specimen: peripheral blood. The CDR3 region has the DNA TGTGCCAGCAGCGCTGATGAGGTACGGGAGACCCAGTACTTC. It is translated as CASSADEVRETQYF. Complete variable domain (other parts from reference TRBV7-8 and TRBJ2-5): GAGVSQSPRYKVAKRGQDVALRCDPISGHVSLFWYQQALGQGPEFLTYFQNEAQLDKSGLPSDRFFAERPEGSVSTLKIQRTQQEDSAVYLCASSADEVRETQYFGPGTRLLVL.